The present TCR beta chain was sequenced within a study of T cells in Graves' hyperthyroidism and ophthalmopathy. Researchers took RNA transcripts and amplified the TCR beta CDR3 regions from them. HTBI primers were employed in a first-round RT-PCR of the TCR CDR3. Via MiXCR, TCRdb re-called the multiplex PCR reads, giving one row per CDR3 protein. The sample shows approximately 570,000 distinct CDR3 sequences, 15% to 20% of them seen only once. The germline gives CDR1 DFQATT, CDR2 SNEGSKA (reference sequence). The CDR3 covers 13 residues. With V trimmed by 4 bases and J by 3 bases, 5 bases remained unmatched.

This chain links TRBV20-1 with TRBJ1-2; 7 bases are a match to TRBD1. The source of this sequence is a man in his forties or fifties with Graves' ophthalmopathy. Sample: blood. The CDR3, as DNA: TGCAGTGCTACGAGGGACAGCTACTATGGCTACACCTTC. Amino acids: CSATRDSYYGYTF.